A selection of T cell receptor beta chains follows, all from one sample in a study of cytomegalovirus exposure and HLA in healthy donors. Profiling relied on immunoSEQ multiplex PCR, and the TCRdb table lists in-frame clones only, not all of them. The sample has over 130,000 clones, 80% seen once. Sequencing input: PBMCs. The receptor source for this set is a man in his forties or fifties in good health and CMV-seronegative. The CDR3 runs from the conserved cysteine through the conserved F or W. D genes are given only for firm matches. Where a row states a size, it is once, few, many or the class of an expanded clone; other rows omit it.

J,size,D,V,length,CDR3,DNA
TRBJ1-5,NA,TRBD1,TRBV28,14,CASHSLQGNQPQHF,TGTGCCAGCCATTCCTTACAGGGGAATCAGCCCCAGCATTTT
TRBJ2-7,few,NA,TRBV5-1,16,CASSLGASGPSYEQYF,TGCGCCAGCAGCTTGGGTGCCAGCGGGCCCTCCTACGAGCAGTACTTC
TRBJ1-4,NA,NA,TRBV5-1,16,CASSLGGFATNEKLFF,TGCGCCAGCAGCTTAGGCGGATTTGCAACTAATGAAAAACTGTTTTTT
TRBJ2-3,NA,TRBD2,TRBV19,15,CASSIARGGKDTQYF,TGTGCCAGTAGTATAGCTCGGGGAGGGAAAGATACGCAGTATTTT
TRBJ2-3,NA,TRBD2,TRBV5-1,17,CASSLRTSGGFTDTQYF,TGCGCCAGCAGCCTCCGGACTAGCGGGGGATTCACAGATACGCAGTATTTT
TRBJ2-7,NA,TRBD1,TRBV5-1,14,CASRTGTGTYEQYF,TGCGCCAGCAGAACCGGGACAGGGACGTACGAGCAGTACTTC
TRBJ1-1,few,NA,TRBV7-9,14,CASSPGTMNTEAFF,TGTGCCAGCAGCCCTGGGACAATGAACACTGAAGCTTTCTTT
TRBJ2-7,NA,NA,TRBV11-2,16,CASSLEGQRTSYEQYF,TGTGCCAGCAGCTTAGAAGGCCAGCGGACCTCCTACGAGCAGTACTTC
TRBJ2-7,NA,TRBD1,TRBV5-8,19,CASSSDPGLQGAPSYEQYF,TGTGCCAGCAGTTCCGACCCCGGACTACAGGGGGCGCCGTCCTACGAGCAGTACTTC
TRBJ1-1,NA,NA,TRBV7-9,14,CASSLAGASTEAFF,TGTGCCAGCAGCTTAGCAGGGGCGAGCACTGAAGCTTTCTTT
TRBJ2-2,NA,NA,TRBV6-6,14,CASSYSRNTGELFF,TGTGCCAGCAGTTACTCCCGTAACACCGGGGAGCTGTTTTTT
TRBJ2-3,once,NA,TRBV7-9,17,CASSYRDSYSSTDTQYF,TGTGCCAGCAGCTACCGGGACTCCTATAGCTCCACAGATACGCAGTATTTT
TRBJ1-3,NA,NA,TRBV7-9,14,CASSVGSSGNTIYF,TGTGCCAGCAGCGTAGGTTCTTCTGGAAACACCATATATTTT
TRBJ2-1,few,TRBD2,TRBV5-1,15,CASSLGVSGNNEQFF,TGCGCCAGCAGCTTGGGAGTTAGCGGGAACAATGAGCAGTTCTTC
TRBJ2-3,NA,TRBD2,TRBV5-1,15,CASSFRGGSTDTQYF,TGCGCCAGCAGCTTTCGGGGGGGCAGCACAGATACGCAGTATTTT
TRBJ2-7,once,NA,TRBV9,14,CASSVAPGFYEQYF,TGTGCCAGCAGCGTAGCTCCCGGGTTCTACGAGCAGTACTTC
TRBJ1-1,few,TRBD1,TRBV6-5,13,CASSVDRDTEAFF,TGTGCCAGCAGTGTGGACAGGGACACTGAAGCTTTCTTT
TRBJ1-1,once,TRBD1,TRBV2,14,CASSRDRTFTEAFF,TGTGCCAGCAGTCGGGACAGAACATTCACTGAAGCTTTCTTT
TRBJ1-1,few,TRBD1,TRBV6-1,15,CASSETGTGLSEAFF,TGTGCCAGCAGTGAGACCGGGACAGGGCTTTCCGAAGCTTTCTTT
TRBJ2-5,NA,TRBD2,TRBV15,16,CATSRGLLAGQETQYF,TGTGCCACCAGCAGAGGATTACTAGCGGGTCAAGAGACCCAGTACTTC
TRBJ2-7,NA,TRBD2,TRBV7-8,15,CASSLAGLAGVEQYF,TGTGCCAGCAGCTTAGCGGGACTAGCGGGAGTCGAGCAGTACTTC
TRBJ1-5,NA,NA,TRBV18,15,CASSGGTVGNQPQHF,TGTGCCAGCTCAGGGGGGACGGTGGGCAATCAGCCCCAGCATTTT
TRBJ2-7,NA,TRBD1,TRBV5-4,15,CASSFLDRVPLEQYF,TGTGCCAGCAGCTTTTTGGACAGGGTCCCCCTCGAGCAGTACTTC
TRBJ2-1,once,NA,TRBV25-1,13,CVSSGDTYNEQFF,TGTGTCAGCAGTGGGGACACTTACAATGAGCAGTTCTTC
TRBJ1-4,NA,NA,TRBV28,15,CASSPEVRTNEKLFF,TGTGCCAGCAGCCCCGAGGTTCGAACTAATGAAAAACTGTTTTTT
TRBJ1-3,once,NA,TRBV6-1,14,CASSPPDLRGTIYF,TGTGCCAGCAGTCCGCCGGACCTTCGGGGCACCATATATTTT
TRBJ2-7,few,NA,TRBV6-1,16,CASSEGLAGAGYEQYF,TGTGCCAGCAGTGAAGGGCTGGCAGGGGCAGGGTACGAGCAGTACTTC
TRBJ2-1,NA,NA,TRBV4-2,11,CASSQGIEQFF,TGTGCCAGCAGCCAGGGCATTGAGCAGTTCTTC
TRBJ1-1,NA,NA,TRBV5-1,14,CASSSGQMVTEAFF,TGCGCCAGCAGTTCGGGACAAATGGTCACTGAAGCTTTCTTT
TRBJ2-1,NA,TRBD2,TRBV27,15,CASRQRTSGGIEQFF,TGTGCCAGCAGACAAAGGACTAGCGGGGGAATTGAGCAGTTCTTC
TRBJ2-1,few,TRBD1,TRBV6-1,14,CASSEGGQYNEQFF,TGTGCCAGCAGTGAAGGGGGACAGTACAATGAGCAGTTCTTC
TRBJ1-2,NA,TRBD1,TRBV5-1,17,CASSLGQGGRPSYGYTF,TGCGCCAGCAGCTTGGGACAGGGGGGACGCCCCAGTTATGGCTACACCTTC